This T cell receptor beta chain is drawn from a study of identifying expanded T cells in peripheral blood. Data came from immunoSEQ multiplex PCR; TCRdb stores just in-frame clones and leaves some out. This table has approximately 90,000 clones, around 88% appearing once. The CDR3 covers 13 residues. V was cut by 1 base and J by 2 bases, with 9 bases left in between. Germline lookup yields CDR1 GTSNPN and CDR2 SVGIG (reference sequence). No infections or other immune events were documented during collection. Study findings and constraints: Roughly two-week clone count variance significantly increased as total template count grew. Roughly 1.2 clones differed between technical replicates, versus roughly 17 and 20 over time.

As for this clone: Antigen specificity is unknown.

This receptor was identified in a person aged 18-70 years in good health. Sample: blood. The V and J genes are TRBV30 and TRBJ2-7; D is ambiguous. DNA for the CDR3: TGTGCCTGGAGTGAAGGATCCCCCTACGAGCAGTACTTC. Amino acid sequence: CAWSEGSPYEQYF.